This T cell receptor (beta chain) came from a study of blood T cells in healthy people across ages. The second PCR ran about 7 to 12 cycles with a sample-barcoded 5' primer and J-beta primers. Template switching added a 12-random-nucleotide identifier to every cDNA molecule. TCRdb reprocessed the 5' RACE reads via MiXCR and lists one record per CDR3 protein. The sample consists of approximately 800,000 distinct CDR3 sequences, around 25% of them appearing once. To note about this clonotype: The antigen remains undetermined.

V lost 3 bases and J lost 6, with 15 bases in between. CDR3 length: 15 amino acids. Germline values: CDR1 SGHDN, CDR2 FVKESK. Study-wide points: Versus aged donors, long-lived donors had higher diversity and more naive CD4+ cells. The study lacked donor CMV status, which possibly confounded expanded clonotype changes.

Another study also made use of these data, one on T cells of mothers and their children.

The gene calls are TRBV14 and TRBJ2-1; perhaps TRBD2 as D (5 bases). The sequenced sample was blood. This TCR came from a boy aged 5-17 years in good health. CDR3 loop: CASSQAGGRFNEQFF. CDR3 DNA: TGTGCCAGCAGCCAGGCGGGTGGCAGGTTCAATGAGCAGTTCTTC.